The 6 T cell receptor beta chains given below trace back to one sample, sequenced in a study of blood T cell repertoires in COVID-19. Sequenced by immunoSEQ multiplex PCR; TCRdb stores in-frame clones only, minus some. The repertoire holds roughly 120,000 clones, with 70% to 90% as singletons. The material sequenced was peripheral blood. These receptors were taken from a human donor in a cohort sampled during active COVID-19.

The J gene is TRBJ2-5, the V gene TRBV14, with 8 bases fitting TRBD1. The V gene's germline CDR1 is SGHDN and CDR2 FVKESK. J gave up 6 bases and V 1 base, and 1 base lay outside the gene matches. The CDR3 extends over 13 amino acids. Written as DNA, the CDR3 is TGTGCCAGCAGCCAAGGACAGGGGCAGACCCAGTACTTC. It codes for CASSQGQGQTQYF.

The V call is TRBV5-1, the J call TRBJ2-7; 8 positions match TRBD2. Germline values: CDR1 SGHRS, CDR2 YFSETQ. J was trimmed by 3 bases and V by 4 bases; bases with no gene match: 3. The length of the CDR3 is 13 residues. The DNA for the CDR3 is TGCGCCAGCAGCGCCCGGGGGGGCTACGAGCAGTACTTC. As protein: CASSARGGYEQYF.

This sequence joins TRBV7-9 and TRBJ1-2; TRBD1 matches 11 bases. The CDR3 covers 16 residues. Germline V gives CDR1 SEHNR, CDR2 FQNEAQ (reference sequence). With 4 bases clipped from V and 7 bases from J, the junction kept 11 bases outside the gene matches. CDR3 residues: CASSSKEGQGAFGYTF. For the CDR3, the DNA is TGTGCCAGCAGCTCGAAAGAAGGACAGGGGGCATTTGGCTACACCTTC.

CDR3 amino acids: CASSRQLSSYNEQFF. DNA for the CDR3: TGTGCCAGCAGCCGACAATTAAGCTCCTACAATGAGCAGTTCTTC. The gene calls are TRBV11-2 and TRBJ2-1; D gene unclear. Per the germline V gene, CDR1 is SGHAT and CDR2 is FQNNGV. V shed 5 bases and J shed 0 bases, with 11 bases lying between them. The CDR3 sequence is 15 residues long.

The gene calls are TRBV28 and TRBJ2-1, with 13 bases matching TRBD2. The germline gives CDR1 MDHEN, CDR2 SYDVKM. The V segment lost 6 bases and the J segment 6 bases; nucleotides outside the gene matches: 5. The CDR3 has 15 residues. Here the CDR3 reads CASSRGLAGSNEQFF. In DNA, the CDR3 is TGTGCCAGCAGCCGGGGACTAGCGGGGTCCAATGAGCAGTTCTTC.

The chain is built from TRBV30 and TRBJ2-2; 8 bases are a match to TRBD2. The CDR3 extends over 15 amino acids. CDR1 GTSNPN and CDR2 SVGIG come from the germline V gene (reference sequence). With V trimmed by 2 bases and J by 4 bases, 6 bases remained unmatched. The CDR3 reads CAWSNTGGITGELFF. The CDR3 region has the DNA TGTGCCTGGAGTAATACGGGAGGGATCACCGGGGAGCTGTTTTTT. The full variable domain, with the rest looked up from reference TRBV30 and TRBJ2-2, is SQTIHQWPATLVQPVGSPLSLECTVEGTSNPNLYWYRQAAGRGLQLLFYSVGIGQISSEVPQNLSASRPQDRQFILSSKKLLLSDSGFYLCAWSNTGGITGELFFGEGSRLTVL.